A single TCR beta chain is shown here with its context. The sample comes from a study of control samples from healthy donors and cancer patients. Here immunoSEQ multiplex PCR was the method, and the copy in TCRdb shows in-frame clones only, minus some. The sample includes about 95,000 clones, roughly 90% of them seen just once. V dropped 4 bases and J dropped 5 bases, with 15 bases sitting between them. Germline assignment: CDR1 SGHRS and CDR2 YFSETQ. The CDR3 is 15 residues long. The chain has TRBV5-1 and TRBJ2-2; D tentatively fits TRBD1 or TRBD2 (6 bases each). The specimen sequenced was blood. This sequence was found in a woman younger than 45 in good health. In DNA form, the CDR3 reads TGCGCCAGCAGCCCCACCACAGGGAGGACCGGGGAGCTGTTTTTT. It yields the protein CASSPTTGRTGELFF. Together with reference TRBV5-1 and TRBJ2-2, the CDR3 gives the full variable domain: KAGVTQTPRYLIKTRGQQVTLSCSPISGHRSVSWYQQTPGQGLQFLFEYFSETQRNKGNFPGRFSGRQFSNSRSEMNVSTLELGDSALYLCASSPTTGRTGELFFGEGSRLTVL.